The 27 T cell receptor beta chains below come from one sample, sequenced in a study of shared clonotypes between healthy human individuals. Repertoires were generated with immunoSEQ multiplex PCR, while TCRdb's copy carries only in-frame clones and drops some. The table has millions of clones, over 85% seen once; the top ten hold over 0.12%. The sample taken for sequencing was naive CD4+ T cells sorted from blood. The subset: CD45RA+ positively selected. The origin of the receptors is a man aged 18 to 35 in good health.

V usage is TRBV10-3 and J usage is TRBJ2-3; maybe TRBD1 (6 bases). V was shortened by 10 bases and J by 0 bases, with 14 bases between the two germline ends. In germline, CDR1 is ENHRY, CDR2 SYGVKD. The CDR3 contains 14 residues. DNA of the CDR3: TGTGCCACGAACAGGGCTCCTAGCACAGATACGCAGTATTTT. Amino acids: CATNRAPSTDTQYF.

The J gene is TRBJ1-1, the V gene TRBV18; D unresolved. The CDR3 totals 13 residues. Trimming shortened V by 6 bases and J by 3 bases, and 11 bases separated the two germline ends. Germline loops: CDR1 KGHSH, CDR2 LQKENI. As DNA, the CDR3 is TGTGCCAGCTCCGGGTCGGGGTACACTGAAGCTTTCTTT. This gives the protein CASSGSGYTEAFF.

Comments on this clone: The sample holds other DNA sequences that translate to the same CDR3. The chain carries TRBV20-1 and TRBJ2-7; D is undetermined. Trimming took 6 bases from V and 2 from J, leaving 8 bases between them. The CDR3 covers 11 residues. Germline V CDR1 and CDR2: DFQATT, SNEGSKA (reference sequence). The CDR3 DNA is TGCAGTGCCCTCACCGCCTACGAGCAGTACTTC. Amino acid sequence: CSALTAYEQYF.

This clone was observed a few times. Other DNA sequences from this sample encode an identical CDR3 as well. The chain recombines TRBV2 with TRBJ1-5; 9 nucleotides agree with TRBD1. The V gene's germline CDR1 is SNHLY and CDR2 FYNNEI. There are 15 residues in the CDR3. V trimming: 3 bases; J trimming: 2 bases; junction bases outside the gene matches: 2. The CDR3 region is CASSDRTGGNQPQHF. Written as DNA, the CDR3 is TGTGCCAGCAGTGATCGGACAGGGGGCAATCAGCCCCAGCATTTT. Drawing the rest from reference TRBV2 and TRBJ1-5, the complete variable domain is EPEVTQTPSHQVTQMGQEVILRCVPISNHLYFYWYRQILGQKVEFLVSFYNNEISEKSEIFDDQFSVERPDGSNFTLKIRSTKLEDSAMYFCASSDRTGGNQPQHFGDGTRLSIL.

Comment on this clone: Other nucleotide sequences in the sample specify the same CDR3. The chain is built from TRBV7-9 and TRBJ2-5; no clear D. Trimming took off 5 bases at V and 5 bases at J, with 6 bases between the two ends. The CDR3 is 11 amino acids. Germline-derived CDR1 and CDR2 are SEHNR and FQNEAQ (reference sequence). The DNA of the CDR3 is TGTGCCAGCAGCCCTGGCGAGACCCAGTACTTC. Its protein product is CASSPGETQYF.

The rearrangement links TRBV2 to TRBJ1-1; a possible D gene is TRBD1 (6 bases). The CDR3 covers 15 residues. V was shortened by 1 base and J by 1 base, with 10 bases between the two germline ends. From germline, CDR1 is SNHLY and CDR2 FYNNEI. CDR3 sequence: CASSEEGGPNTEAFF. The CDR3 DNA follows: TGTGCCAGCAGTGAAGAAGGGGGTCCGAACACTGAAGCTTTCTTT. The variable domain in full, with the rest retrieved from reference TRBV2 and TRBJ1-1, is EPEVTQTPSHQVTQMGQEVILRCVPISNHLYFYWYRQILGQKVEFLVSFYNNEISEKSEIFDDQFSVERPDGSNFTLKIRSTKLEDSAMYFCASSEEGGPNTEAFFGQGTRLTVV.

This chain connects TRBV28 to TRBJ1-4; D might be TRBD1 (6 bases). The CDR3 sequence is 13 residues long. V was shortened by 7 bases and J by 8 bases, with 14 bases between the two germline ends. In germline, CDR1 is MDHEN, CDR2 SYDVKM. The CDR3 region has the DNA TGTGCCAGCACGGAGGGGGGCTTAGAAAAACTGTTTTTT. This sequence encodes CASTEGGLEKLFF.

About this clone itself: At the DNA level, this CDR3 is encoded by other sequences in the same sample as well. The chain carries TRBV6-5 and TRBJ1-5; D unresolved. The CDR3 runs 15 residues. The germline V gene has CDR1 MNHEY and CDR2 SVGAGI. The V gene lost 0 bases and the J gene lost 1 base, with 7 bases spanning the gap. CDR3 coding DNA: TGTGCCAGCAGTTACTCGAAAGGAAGCAATCAGCCCCAGCATTTT. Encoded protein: CASSYSKGSNQPQHF.

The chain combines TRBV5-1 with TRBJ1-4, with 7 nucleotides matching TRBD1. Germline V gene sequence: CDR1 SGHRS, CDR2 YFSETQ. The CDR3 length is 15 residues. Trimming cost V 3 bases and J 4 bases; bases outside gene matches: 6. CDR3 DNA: TGCGCCAGCAGCTCGACCGGGACAGATAATGAAAAACTGTTTTTT. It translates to CASSSTGTDNEKLFF.

This chain's CDR3 is CASSLGGSETQYF. In DNA, the CDR3 is TGTGCCAGCAGCTTGGGAGGGTCAGAGACCCAGTACTTC. The rearrangement links TRBV5-5 to TRBJ2-5, with D maybe TRBD2 (5 bases). Trimming took off 0 bases at V and 4 bases at J, with 7 bases between the two ends. The germline CDR1 and CDR2 sequences are SGHKS and YYEKEE (reference sequence). CDR3 length: 13 residues.

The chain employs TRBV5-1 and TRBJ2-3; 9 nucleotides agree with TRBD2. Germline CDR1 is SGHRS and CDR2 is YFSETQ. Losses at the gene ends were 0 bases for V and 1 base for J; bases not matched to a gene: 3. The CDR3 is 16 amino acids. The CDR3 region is CASSLEASGGTDTQYF. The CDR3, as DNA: TGCGCCAGCAGCTTGGAGGCTAGCGGGGGCACAGATACGCAGTATTTT.

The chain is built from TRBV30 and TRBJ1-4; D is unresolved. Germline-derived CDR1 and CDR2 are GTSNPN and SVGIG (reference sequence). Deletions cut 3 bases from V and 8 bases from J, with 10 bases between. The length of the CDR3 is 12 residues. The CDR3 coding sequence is TGTGCCTGGAGGTTTACAGCAGAAAAACTGTTTTTT. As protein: CAWRFTAEKLFF.

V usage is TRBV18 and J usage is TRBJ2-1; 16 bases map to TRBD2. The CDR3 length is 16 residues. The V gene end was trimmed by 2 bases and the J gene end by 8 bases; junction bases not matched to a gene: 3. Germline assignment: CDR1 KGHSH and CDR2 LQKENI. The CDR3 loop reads CASSPAGTSGRDEQFF. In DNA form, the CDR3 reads TGTGCCAGCTCACCAGCCGGGACTAGCGGGAGGGATGAGCAGTTCTTC.

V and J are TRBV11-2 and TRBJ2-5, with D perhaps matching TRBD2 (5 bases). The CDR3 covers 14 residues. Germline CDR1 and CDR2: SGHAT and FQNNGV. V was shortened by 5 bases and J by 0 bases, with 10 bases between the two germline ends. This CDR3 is CASSRASNQETQYF. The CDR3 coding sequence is TGTGCCAGCAGCCGAGCTAGCAACCAAGAGACCCAGTACTTC. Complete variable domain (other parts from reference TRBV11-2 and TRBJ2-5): EAGVAQSPRYKIIEKRQSVAFWCNPISGHATLYWYQQILGQGPKLLIQFQNNGVVDDSQLPKDRFSAERLKGVDSTLKIQPAKLEDSAVYLCASSRASNQETQYFGPGTRLLVL.

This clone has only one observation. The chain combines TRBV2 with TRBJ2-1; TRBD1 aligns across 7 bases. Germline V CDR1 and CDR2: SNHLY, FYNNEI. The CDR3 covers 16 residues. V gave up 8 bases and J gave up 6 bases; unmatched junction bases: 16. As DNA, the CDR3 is TGTGCCAGCCTTCGTCGCGCCACAGGGGTGGCCAATGAGCAGTTCTTC. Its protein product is CASLRRATGVANEQFF.

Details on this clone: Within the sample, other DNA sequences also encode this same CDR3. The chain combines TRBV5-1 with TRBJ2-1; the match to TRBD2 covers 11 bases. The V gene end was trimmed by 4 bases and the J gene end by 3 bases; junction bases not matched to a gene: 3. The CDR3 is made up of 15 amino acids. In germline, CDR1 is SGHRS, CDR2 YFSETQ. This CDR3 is CASSTGTSGYNEQFF. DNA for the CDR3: TGCGCCAGCAGCACCGGGACTAGCGGCTACAATGAGCAGTTCTTC.

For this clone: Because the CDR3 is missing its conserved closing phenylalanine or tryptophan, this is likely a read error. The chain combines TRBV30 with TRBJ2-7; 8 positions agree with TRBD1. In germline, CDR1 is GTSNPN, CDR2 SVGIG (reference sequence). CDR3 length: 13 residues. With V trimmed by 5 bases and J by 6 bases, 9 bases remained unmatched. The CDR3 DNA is TGTGCCTGGGCCCATGGACAGGGTGCCGAGCAGTACCTC. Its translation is CAWAHGQGAEQYL.

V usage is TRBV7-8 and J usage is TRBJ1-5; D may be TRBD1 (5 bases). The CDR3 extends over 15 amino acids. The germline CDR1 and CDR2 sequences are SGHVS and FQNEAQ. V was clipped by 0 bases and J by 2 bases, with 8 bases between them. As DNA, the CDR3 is TGTGCCAGCAGCTTAGCGGGGGTTGGCAATCAGCCCCAGCATTTT. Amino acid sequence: CASSLAGVGNQPQHF. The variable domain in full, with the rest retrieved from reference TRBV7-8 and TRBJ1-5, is GAGVSQSPRYKVAKRGQDVALRCDPISGHVSLFWYQQALGQGPEFLTYFQNEAQLDKSGLPSDRFFAERPEGSVSTLKIQRTQQEDSAVYLCASSLAGVGNQPQHFGDGTRLSIL.

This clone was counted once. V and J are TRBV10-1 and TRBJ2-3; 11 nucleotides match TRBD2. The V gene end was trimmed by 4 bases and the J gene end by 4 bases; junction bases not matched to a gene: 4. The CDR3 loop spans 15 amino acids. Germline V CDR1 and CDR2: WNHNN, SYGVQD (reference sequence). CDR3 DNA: TGCGCCAGCAGTGGACTAGCGGGGAACTCAGATACGCAGTATTTT. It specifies CASSGLAGNSDTQYF.

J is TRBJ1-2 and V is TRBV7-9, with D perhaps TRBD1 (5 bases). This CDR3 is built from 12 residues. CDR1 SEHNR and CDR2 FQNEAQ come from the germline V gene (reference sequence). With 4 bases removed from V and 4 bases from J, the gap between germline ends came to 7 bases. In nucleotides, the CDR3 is TGTGCCAGCAGCTCAGGGACCTATGGCTACACCTTC. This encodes CASSSGTYGYTF.

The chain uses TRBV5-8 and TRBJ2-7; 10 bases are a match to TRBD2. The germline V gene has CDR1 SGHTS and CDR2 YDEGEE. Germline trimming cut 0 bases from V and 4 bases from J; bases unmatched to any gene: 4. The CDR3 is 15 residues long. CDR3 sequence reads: CASSLDGLADYEQYF. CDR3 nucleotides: TGTGCCAGCAGCTTGGATGGACTAGCGGATTACGAGCAGTACTTC.

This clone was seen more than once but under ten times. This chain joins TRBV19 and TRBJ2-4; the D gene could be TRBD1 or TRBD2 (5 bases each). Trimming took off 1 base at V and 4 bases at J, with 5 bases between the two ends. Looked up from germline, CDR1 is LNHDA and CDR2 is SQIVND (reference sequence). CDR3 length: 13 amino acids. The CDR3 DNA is TGTGCCAGTAGTATAGGGGGGAAAAACATTCAGTACTTC. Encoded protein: CASSIGGKNIQYF.

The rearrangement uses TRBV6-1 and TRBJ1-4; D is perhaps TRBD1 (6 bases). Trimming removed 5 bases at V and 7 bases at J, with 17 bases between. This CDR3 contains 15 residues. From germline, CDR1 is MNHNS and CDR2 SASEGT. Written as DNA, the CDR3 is TGTGCCAGCAGTCCCGTGGGGGGCGGCGGTGAAAAACTGTTTTTT. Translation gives CASSPVGGGGEKLFF.

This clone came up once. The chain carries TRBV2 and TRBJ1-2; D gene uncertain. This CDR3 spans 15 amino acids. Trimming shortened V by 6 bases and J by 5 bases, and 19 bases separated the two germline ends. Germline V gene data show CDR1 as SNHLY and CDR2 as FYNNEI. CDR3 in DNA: TGTGCCAGCAGGGTCGGAGCAGCGTCTATATATGGCTACACCTTC. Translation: CASRVGAASIYGYTF. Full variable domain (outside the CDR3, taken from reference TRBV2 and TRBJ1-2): EPEVTQTPSHQVTQMGQEVILRCVPISNHLYFYWYRQILGQKVEFLVSFYNNEISEKSEIFDDQFSVERPDGSNFTLKIRSTKLEDSAMYFCASRVGAASIYGYTFGSGTRLTVV.

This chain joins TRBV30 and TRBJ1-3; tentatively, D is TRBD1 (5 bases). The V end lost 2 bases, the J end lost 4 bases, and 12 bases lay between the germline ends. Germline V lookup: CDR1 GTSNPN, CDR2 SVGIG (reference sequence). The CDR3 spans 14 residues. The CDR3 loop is CAWSPGGKGNTIYF. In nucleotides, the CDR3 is TGTGCCTGGAGTCCTGGGGGGAAAGGAAACACCATATATTTT.

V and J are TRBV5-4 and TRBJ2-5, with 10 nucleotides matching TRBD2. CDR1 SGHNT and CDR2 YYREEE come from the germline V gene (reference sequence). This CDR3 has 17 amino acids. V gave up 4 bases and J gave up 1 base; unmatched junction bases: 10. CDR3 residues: CASSSGGSGGLQETQYF. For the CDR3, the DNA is TGTGCCAGCAGCAGTGGGGGTAGCGGGGGGCTCCAAGAGACCCAGTACTTC. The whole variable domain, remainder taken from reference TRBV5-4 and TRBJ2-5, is ETGVTQSPTHLIKTRGQQVTLRCSSQSGHNTVSWYQQALGQGPQFIFQYYREEENGRGNFPPRFSGLQFPNYSSELNVNALELDDSALYLCASSSGGSGGLQETQYFGPGTRLLVL.

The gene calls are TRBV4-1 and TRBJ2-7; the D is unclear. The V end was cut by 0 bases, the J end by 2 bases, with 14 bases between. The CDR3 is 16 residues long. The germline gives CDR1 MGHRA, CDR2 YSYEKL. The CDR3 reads CASSQEAGPRTYEQYF. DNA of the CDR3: TGCGCCAGCAGCCAAGAGGCAGGCCCTCGAACCTACGAGCAGTACTTC.